This is a list of T cell receptor beta chains from one sample in a study of blood T cell repertoires in COVID-19. Sequencing was performed with immunoSEQ multiplex PCR; in TCRdb, only in-frame clones are kept and a portion is missing. Of hundreds of thousands of clones detected, roughly 88% appear once; the ten largest clones hold around 0.9%. The sample taken for sequencing was PBMCs or T cells enriched from blood (not recorded which). The receptors stem from a woman in her thirties who had recovered from COVID-19. Both conserved end residues are part of each CDR3. A D gene is named only where the DNA matches it firmly. Some rows mark clone size as missing; the rest say once, few, many or name a class of expanded clone.

V gene: TRBV7-8
D gene: NA
J gene: TRBJ1-2
clone size: NA
CDR3 DNA: TGTGCCACCTCCCGTAGACAGTCAGCCTATGGCTACACCTTC
CDR3 protein: CATSRRQSAYGYTF

V gene: TRBV25-1
D gene: NA
J gene: TRBJ1-2
clone size: NA
CDR3 DNA: TGTGCCAGCAGTGATGTTAAGGGACATCCTGGCTATGGCTACACCTTC
CDR3 protein: CASSDVKGHPGYGYTF

V gene: TRBV6-1
D gene: NA
J gene: TRBJ1-1
clone size: NA
CDR3 DNA: TGTGCCAGCAGTGAATCGACCCCGGGGGATGAAGCTTTCTTT
CDR3 protein: CASSESTPGDEAFF

V gene: TRBV25-1
D gene: NA
J gene: TRBJ1-2
clone size: once
CDR3 DNA: TGTGCCAGCAGTGAAGATGGCATGTTCTATGGCTACACCTTC
CDR3 protein: CASSEDGMFYGYTF

V gene: TRBV28
D gene: NA
J gene: TRBJ1-2
clone size: NA
CDR3 DNA: TGTGCCAGCAGTCCCATAGGCCGGGACTATGGCTACACCTTC
CDR3 protein: CASSPIGRDYGYTF

V gene: TRBV30
D gene: TRBD1
J gene: TRBJ2-7
clone size: NA
CDR3 DNA: TGTGCCTCACAGGGGGTGGCCTACGAGCAGTACTTC
CDR3 protein: CASQGVAYEQYF

V gene: TRBV6-2/TRBV6-3
D gene: TRBD1
J gene: TRBJ1-5
clone size: NA
CDR3 DNA: TGTGCCAGCAGTTACTCCCTCACCAGGGGGCTTTATAGCAATCAGCCCCAGCATTTT
CDR3 protein: CASSYSLTRGLYSNQPQHF

V gene: TRBV9
D gene: NA
J gene: TRBJ1-1
clone size: NA
CDR3 DNA: TGTGCCAGCAGCGTAGAGGCGAGGGTCATGAACACTGAAGCTTTCTTT
CDR3 protein: CASSVEARVMNTEAFF

V gene: TRBV18
D gene: NA
J gene: TRBJ1-1
clone size: NA
CDR3 DNA: TGTGCCAGCTCATCGACACGGTACCGGCCAGGGGATTGGACTGAAGCTTTCTTT
CDR3 protein: CASSSTRYRPGDWTEAFF

V gene: TRBV9
D gene: TRBD2
J gene: TRBJ2-1
clone size: NA
CDR3 DNA: TGTGCCAGCAGCGCCCCCTCGAGCGGGGGGGCCTCGAATGAGCAGTTCTTC
CDR3 protein: CASSAPSSGGASNEQFF

V gene: TRBV2
D gene: NA
J gene: TRBJ1-6
clone size: NA
CDR3 DNA: TGTGCCAGCAGACCGTCGAGGGCAAGGGATAATTCACCCCTCCACTTT
CDR3 protein: CASRPSRARDNSPLHF

V gene: TRBV9
D gene: NA
J gene: TRBJ1-1
clone size: NA
CDR3 DNA: TGTGCCAGCAGCGTAACGCCCAGGGAAACTGAAGCTTTCTTT
CDR3 protein: CASSVTPRETEAFF

V gene: TRBV6-5
D gene: NA
J gene: TRBJ1-5
clone size: once
CDR3 DNA: TGTGCCAGCAGTTACGCGCCCTTTTCTAATCAGCCCCAGCATTTT
CDR3 protein: CASSYAPFSNQPQHF

V gene: TRBV28
D gene: TRBD2
J gene: TRBJ2-1
clone size: NA
CDR3 DNA: TGTGCCAGCAGTAGAACTAGCGGGAGGAACAATGAGCAGTTCTTC
CDR3 protein: CASSRTSGRNNEQFF

V gene: TRBV7-3
D gene: NA
J gene: TRBJ2-3
clone size: NA
CDR3 DNA: TGTGCCAGCAGCTTACCGGGCAGGGCGCAGTATTTT
CDR3 protein: CASSLPGRAQYF

V gene: TRBV11-3
D gene: TRBD1
J gene: TRBJ1-6
clone size: NA
CDR3 DNA: TGTGCCAGCAGCTTAGGGACAGGGGGGTTATGGTCACCCCTCCACTTT
CDR3 protein: CASSLGTGGLWSPLHF

V gene: TRBV7-6
D gene: NA
J gene: TRBJ2-5
clone size: once
CDR3 DNA: TGTGCCAGCAGCTCCTGGGGTGCAGGACAGCAAGAGACCCAGTACTTC
CDR3 protein: CASSSWGAGQQETQYF

V gene: TRBV11-2
D gene: TRBD1
J gene: TRBJ1-1
clone size: few
CDR3 DNA: TGTGCCAGCAGCTCCCAGGGGGGTTCCACTGAAGCTTTCTTT
CDR3 protein: CASSSQGGSTEAFF

V gene: TRBV28
D gene: TRBD1
J gene: TRBJ1-2
clone size: NA
CDR3 DNA: TGTGCCACCCGACAGGGGGCGGTCGCGGGTCGGGGCTACACCTTC
CDR3 protein: CATRQGAVAGRGYTF

V gene: TRBV5-4
D gene: TRBD1
J gene: TRBJ1-1
clone size: NA
CDR3 DNA: TGTGCCAGCAGCTTGGAGCTAAGGGGACAGGGAGTACAAGCTTTCTTT
CDR3 protein: CASSLELRGQGVQAFF

V gene: TRBV19
D gene: NA
J gene: TRBJ1-3
clone size: NA
CDR3 DNA: TGTGCCAGTAGTATCTCGGGAAACACCATATATTTT
CDR3 protein: CASSISGNTIYF

V gene: TRBV21-1
D gene: NA
J gene: TRBJ2-7
clone size: NA
CDR3 DNA: TGTGCCAGCAGCAAACGCAAGCTTATTATCACGTACGAGCAGTACTTC
CDR3 protein: CASSKRKLIITYEQYF

V gene: TRBV5-4
D gene: NA
J gene: TRBJ2-5
clone size: NA
CDR3 DNA: TGTGCCAGCAGCTTGCCCTCCCAAGAGACCCAGTACTTC
CDR3 protein: CASSLPSQETQYF

V gene: TRBV19
D gene: TRBD1
J gene: TRBJ2-7
clone size: few
CDR3 DNA: TGTGCCAGTAGTAGTCCACCGGGACAGGGTCCTAAAGAGCAGTACTTC
CDR3 protein: CASSSPPGQGPKEQYF

V gene: TRBV19
D gene: TRBD1
J gene: TRBJ2-7
clone size: NA
CDR3 DNA: TGTGCCAGTAGTGTGATCGGGACAGGGGCGGCTACCTACGAGCAGTACTTC
CDR3 protein: CASSVIGTGAATYEQYF

V gene: TRBV7-9
D gene: TRBD2
J gene: TRBJ2-1
clone size: NA
CDR3 DNA: TGTGCCAGCAGCTTAGAGGCTGCGGGGGGCGCGTACAATGAGCAGTTCTTC
CDR3 protein: CASSLEAAGGAYNEQFF

V gene: TRBV9
D gene: TRBD2
J gene: TRBJ2-1
clone size: few
CDR3 DNA: TGTGCCAGCAGCGTAGTGGGGGGCCTAGCGGGAGCCTACAATGAGCAGTTCTTC
CDR3 protein: CASSVVGGLAGAYNEQFF

V gene: TRBV23-1
D gene: NA
J gene: TRBJ1-1
clone size: few
CDR3 DNA: TGCGCCAGCAGAGTAGCGGGTGAAGCTTTCTTT
CDR3 protein: CASRVAGEAFF

V gene: TRBV5-1
D gene: NA
J gene: TRBJ1-6
clone size: NA
CDR3 DNA: TGCGCCAGCAGCTTGGTGGGGGGACGAGATTCACCCCTCCACTTT
CDR3 protein: CASSLVGGRDSPLHF

V gene: TRBV19
D gene: NA
J gene: TRBJ1-6
clone size: NA
CDR3 DNA: TGTGCCAGTAGCCAACCAATTGGGGAGGTCATTGATTCACCCCTCCACTTT
CDR3 protein: CASSQPIGEVIDSPLHF

V gene: TRBV10-3
D gene: TRBD2
J gene: TRBJ2-3
clone size: NA
CDR3 DNA: TGTGCCATCAATAGACTAGCGGGAGGGCCGGATACGCAGTATTTT
CDR3 protein: CAINRLAGGPDTQYF

V gene: TRBV7-2
D gene: TRBD1
J gene: TRBJ1-2
clone size: NA
CDR3 DNA: TGTGCCAGCAGCACCCGACAGGGCCCAGCTAACTATGGCTACACCTTC
CDR3 protein: CASSTRQGPANYGYTF

V gene: TRBV27
D gene: NA
J gene: TRBJ2-1
clone size: NA
CDR3 DNA: TGTGCCAGCAGTCAAGGACTACCCCCCCTGGATGAGCAGTTCTTC
CDR3 protein: CASSQGLPPLDEQFF

V gene: TRBV21-1
D gene: NA
J gene: TRBJ1-1
clone size: once
CDR3 DNA: TGTGCCAGCAGCCCACAGAAACAGGGGAACACTGAAGCTTTCTTT
CDR3 protein: CASSPQKQGNTEAFF

V gene: TRBV5-1
D gene: TRBD2
J gene: TRBJ2-1
clone size: NA
CDR3 DNA: TGCGCCAGCAGCTTGGCGGGGGGGATAGCGGGAGGTGAGCAGTTCTTC
CDR3 protein: CASSLAGGIAGGEQFF

V gene: TRBV7-2
D gene: TRBD1
J gene: TRBJ2-5
clone size: NA
CDR3 DNA: TGTGCCAGCAGCGGACAGGGGGGAGAGACCCAGTACTTC
CDR3 protein: CASSGQGGETQYF

V gene: TRBV18
D gene: NA
J gene: TRBJ1-2
clone size: once
CDR3 DNA: TGTGCCAGCTCACCACCCGCAGGGGACTATGGCTACACCTTC
CDR3 protein: CASSPPAGDYGYTF

V gene: TRBV2
D gene: TRBD2
J gene: TRBJ2-1
clone size: few
CDR3 DNA: TGTGCCAGCAGGGACCCTTTTCTTGGCGGGAGTTTCGTGAATGAGCAGTTCTTC
CDR3 protein: CASRDPFLGGSFVNEQFF

V gene: TRBV30
D gene: TRBD1
J gene: TRBJ2-1
clone size: few
CDR3 DNA: TGTGCCTGGAGCGGTACCGGGACAGGGGAAAGGAGGTCCTACAATGAGCAGTTCTTC
CDR3 protein: CAWSGTGTGERRSYNEQFF

V gene: TRBV13
D gene: NA
J gene: TRBJ2-3
clone size: NA
CDR3 DNA: TGTGCCAGCAGCTTAGAACTAGAAACAGATACGCAGTATTTT
CDR3 protein: CASSLELETDTQYF

V gene: TRBV6-5
D gene: TRBD1
J gene: TRBJ2-3
clone size: NA
CDR3 DNA: TGTGCCACAGCACTGGACAGGGGAAACACAGATACGCAGTATTTT
CDR3 protein: CATALDRGNTDTQYF

V gene: TRBV14
D gene: NA
J gene: TRBJ2-1
clone size: NA
CDR3 DNA: TGTGCCAGCAGCCAAGATTTGGGGAGCTCCTACAATGAGCAGTTCTTC
CDR3 protein: CASSQDLGSSYNEQFF

V gene: TRBV4-1
D gene: TRBD1
J gene: TRBJ2-5
clone size: NA
CDR3 DNA: TGCGCCAGCAGCCCTTTGGACAGGGGCACGAGGGAGACCCAGTACTTC
CDR3 protein: CASSPLDRGTRETQYF

V gene: TRBV3-1/TRBV3-2
D gene: NA
J gene: TRBJ2-5
clone size: NA
CDR3 DNA: TGTGCCAGCAGCCCCTCCTGGAGGGAGACCCAGTACTTC
CDR3 protein: CASSPSWRETQYF

V gene: TRBV5-1
D gene: TRBD1
J gene: TRBJ2-1
clone size: NA
CDR3 DNA: TGCGCCAGCAAGCCCATCCCAGGGGGAAACAATGAGCAGTTCTTC
CDR3 protein: CASKPIPGGNNEQFF

V gene: TRBV3-1/TRBV3-2
D gene: TRBD1
J gene: TRBJ2-4
clone size: NA
CDR3 DNA: TGTGCCAGCAGCCAAGGTCTACAGGGGGACTTCTTTCAGTACTTC
CDR3 protein: CASSQGLQGDFFQYF

V gene: TRBV19
D gene: TRBD1
J gene: TRBJ2-1
clone size: NA
CDR3 DNA: TGTGCCAGCAGTCCTTACAGGGGGGACGCCTACAATGAGCAGTTCTTC
CDR3 protein: CASSPYRGDAYNEQFF

V gene: TRBV25-1
D gene: TRBD1
J gene: TRBJ1-1
clone size: NA
CDR3 DNA: TGTGCCAGCAGTGAATACGGACAGGGGTACACTGAAGCTTTCTTT
CDR3 protein: CASSEYGQGYTEAFF

V gene: TRBV29-1
D gene: NA
J gene: TRBJ1-2
clone size: NA
CDR3 DNA: TGCAGCGTTGACAGCGCCCCAGGCTACACCTTC
CDR3 protein: CSVDSAPGYTF